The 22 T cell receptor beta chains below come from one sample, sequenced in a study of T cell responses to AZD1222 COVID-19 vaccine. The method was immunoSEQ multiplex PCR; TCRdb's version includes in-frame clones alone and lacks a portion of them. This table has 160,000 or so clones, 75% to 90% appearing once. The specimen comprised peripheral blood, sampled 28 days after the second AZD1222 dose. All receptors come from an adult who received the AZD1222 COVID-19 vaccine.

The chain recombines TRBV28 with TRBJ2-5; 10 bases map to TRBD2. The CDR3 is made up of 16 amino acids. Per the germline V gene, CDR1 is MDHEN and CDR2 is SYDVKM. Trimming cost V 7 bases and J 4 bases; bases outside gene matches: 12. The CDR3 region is CASTRVAGGGGETQYF. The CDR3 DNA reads TGTGCCAGCACCCGGGTAGCGGGAGGCGGCGGAGAGACCCAGTACTTC.

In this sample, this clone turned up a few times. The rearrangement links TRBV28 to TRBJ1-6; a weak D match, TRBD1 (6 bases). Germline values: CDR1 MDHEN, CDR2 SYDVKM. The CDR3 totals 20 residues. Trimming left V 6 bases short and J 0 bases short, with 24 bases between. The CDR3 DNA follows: TGTGCCAGCAGGAGAACGAGGGGGGAACGTTCGAGCTCCTATAATTCACCCCTCCACTTT. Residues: CASRRTRGERSSSYNSPLHF.

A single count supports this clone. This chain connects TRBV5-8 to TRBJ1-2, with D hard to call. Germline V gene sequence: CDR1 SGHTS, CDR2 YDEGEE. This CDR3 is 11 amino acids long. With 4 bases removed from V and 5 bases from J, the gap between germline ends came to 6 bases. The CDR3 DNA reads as TGTGCCAGCAGCCGAGAATATGGCTACACCTTC. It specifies CASSREYGYTF.

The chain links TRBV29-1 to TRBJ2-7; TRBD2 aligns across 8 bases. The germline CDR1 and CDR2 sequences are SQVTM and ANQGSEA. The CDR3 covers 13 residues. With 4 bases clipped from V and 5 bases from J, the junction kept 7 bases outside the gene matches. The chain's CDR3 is CSVVPGGVDEQYF. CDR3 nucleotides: TGCAGCGTTGTGCCGGGGGGGGTCGACGAGCAGTACTTC.

CDR3 DNA sequence: TGCGCCAGCAGCCCATTACTAGCGGCCCCAAGGAATGAGCAGTTCTTC. Translated, it gives CASSPLLAAPRNEQFF. The J gene is TRBJ2-1, the V gene TRBV5-1; 8 bases match TRBD2. CDR1 is SGHRS and CDR2 is YFSETQ in the germline V gene. The CDR3 covers 16 residues. V shed 4 bases, J shed 7 bases, and the junction held 13 bases outside the gene matches.

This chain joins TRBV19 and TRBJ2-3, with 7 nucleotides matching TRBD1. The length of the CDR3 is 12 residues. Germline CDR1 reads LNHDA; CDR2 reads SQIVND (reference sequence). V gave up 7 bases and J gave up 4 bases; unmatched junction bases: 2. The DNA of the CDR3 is TGTGCCAGTACCGACAGGGCAGATACGCAGTATTTT. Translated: CASTDRADTQYF.

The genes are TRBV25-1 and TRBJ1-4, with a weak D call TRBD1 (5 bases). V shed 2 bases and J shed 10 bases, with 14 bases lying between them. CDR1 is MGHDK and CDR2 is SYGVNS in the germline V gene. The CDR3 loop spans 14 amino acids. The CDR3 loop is CASSEVGAIGKLFF. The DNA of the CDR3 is TGTGCCAGCAGTGAAGTAGGGGCGATCGGAAAACTGTTTTTT. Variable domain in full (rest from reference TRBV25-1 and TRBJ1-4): EADIYQTPRYLVIGTGKKITLECSQTMGHDKMYWYQQDPGMELHLIHYSYGVNSTEKGDLSSESTVSRIRTEHFPLTLESARPSHTSQYLCASSEVGAIGKLFFGSGTQLSVL.

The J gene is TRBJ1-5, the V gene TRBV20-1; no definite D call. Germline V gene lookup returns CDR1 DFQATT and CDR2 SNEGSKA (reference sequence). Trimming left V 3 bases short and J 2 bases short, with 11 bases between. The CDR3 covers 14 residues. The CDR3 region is CSASWGFGNQPQHF. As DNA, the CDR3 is TGCAGTGCTAGTTGGGGTTTTGGCAATCAGCCCCAGCATTTT.

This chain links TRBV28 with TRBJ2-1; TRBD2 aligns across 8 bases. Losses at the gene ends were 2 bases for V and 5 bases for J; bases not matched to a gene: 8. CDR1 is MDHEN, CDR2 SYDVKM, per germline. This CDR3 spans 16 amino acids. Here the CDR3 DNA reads TGTGCCAGCAGTTTACCGCCGGGGGGGCTAAACAATGAGCAGTTCTTC. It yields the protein CASSLPPGGLNNEQFF.

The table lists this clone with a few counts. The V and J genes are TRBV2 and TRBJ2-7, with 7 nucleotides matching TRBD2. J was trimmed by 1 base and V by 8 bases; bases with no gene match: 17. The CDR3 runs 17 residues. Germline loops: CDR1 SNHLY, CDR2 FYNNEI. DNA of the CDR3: TGTGCCAGCCTACTCCCCAGGGTTAGCGGGTTTTCCTACGAGCAGTACTTC. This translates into CASLLPRVSGFSYEQYF.

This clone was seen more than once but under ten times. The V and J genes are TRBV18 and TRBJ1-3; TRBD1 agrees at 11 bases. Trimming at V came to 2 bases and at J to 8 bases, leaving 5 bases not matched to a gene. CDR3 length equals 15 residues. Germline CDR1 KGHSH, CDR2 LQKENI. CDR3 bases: TGTGCCAGCTCACCATCCGGACAGGGGGCAGACACCATATATTTT. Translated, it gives CASSPSGQGADTIYF.

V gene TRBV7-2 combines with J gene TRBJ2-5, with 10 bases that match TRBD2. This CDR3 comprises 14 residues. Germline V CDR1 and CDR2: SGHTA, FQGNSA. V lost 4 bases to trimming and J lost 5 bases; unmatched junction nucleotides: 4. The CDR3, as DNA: TGTGCCAGCAGCTCCAGCGGGAGGGGTGAGACCCAGTACTTC. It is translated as CASSSSGRGETQYF.

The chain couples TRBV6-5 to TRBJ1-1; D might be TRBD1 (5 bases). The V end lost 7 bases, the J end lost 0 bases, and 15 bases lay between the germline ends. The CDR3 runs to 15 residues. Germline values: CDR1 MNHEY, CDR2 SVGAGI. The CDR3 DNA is TGTGCCAGCACCCTGAGGGGAGATATGAACACTGAAGCTTTCTTT. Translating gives CASTLRGDMNTEAFF.

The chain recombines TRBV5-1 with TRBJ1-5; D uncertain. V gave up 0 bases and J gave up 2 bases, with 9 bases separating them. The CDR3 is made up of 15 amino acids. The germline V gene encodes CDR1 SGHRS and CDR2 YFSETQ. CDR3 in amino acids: CASSLGDTGNQPQHF. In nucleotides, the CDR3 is TGCGCCAGCAGCTTGGGCGACACGGGCAATCAGCCCCAGCATTTT.

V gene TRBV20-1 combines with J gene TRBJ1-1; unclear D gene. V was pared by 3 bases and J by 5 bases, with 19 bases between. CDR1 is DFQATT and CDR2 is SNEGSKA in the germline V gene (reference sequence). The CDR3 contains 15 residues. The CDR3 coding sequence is TGCAGTGCTAGTAGTGATCCTTGGCACAAAACTGAAGCTTTCTTT. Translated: CSASSDPWHKTEAFF.

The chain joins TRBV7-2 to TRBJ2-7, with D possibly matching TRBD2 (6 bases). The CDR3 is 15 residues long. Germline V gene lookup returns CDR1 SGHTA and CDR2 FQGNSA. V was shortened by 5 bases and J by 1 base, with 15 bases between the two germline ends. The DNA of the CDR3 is TGTGCCAGCAGCGCGGGATATCAAGAATCCTACGAGCAGTACTTC. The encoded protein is CASSAGYQESYEQYF.

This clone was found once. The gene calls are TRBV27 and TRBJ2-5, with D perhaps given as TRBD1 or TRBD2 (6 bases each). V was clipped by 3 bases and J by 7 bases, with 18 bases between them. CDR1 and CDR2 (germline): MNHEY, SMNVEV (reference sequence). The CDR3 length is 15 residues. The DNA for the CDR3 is TGTGCCAGCAGTTTTTACGGGGGAAAGGGGGTGACCCAGTACTTC. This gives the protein CASSFYGGKGVTQYF.

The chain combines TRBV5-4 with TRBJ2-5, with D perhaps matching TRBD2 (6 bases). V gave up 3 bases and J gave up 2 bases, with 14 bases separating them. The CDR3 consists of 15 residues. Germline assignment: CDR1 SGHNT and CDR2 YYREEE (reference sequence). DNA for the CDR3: TGTGCCAGCAGCTCGGGACTGTCTTTTCAAGAGACCCAGTACTTC. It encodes CASSSGLSFQETQYF.

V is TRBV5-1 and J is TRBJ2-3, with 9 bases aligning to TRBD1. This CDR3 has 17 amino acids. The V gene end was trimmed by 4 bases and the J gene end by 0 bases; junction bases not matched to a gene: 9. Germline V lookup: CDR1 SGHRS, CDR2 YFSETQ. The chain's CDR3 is CASSAGQGPVSTDTQYF. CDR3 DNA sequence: TGCGCCAGCAGCGCGGGACAGGGACCAGTTAGCACAGATACGCAGTATTTT.

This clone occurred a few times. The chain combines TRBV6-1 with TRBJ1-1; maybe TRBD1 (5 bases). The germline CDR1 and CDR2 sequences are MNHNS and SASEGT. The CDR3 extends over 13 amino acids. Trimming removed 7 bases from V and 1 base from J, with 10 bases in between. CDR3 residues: CASIRGRNTEAFF. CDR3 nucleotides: TGTGCCAGCATTCGGGGGAGGAACACTGAAGCTTTCTTT.

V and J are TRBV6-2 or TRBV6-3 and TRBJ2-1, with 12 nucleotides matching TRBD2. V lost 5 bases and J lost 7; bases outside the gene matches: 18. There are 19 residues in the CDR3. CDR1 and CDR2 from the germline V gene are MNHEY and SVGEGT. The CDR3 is CASSLYDGRLAGVGNEQFF. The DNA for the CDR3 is TGTGCCAGCAGTCTTTATGACGGTCGACTAGCGGGAGTTGGGAATGAGCAGTTCTTC.

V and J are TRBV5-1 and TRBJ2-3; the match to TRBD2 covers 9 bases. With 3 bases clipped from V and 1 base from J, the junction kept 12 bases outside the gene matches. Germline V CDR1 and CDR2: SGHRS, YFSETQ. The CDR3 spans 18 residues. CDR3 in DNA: TGCGCCAGCAGCTCCTGGGCAGGGACTAGCTCTCGCACAGATACGCAGTATTTT. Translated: CASSSWAGTSSRTDTQYF.